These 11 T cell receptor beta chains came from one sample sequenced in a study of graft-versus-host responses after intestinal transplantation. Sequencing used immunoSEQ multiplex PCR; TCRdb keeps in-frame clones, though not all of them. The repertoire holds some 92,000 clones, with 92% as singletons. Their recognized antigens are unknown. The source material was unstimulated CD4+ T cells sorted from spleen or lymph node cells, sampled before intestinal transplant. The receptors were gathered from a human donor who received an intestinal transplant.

The CDR3, as DNA: TGTGCCAGCAGCGGAGGGACAGATACGCAGTATTTT. It encodes CASSGGTDTQYF. This chain links TRBV7-2 with TRBJ2-3, with D possibly TRBD2 on 6 matching bases. Germline-derived CDR1 and CDR2 are SGHTA and FQGNSA. CDR3 length: 12 residues. The germline V and J ends were trimmed by 5 bases and 3 bases, with 6 bases remaining between them.

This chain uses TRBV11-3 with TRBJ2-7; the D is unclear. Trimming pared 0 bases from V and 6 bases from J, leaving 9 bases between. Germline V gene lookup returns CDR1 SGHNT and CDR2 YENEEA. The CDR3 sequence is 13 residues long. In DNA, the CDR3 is TGTGCCAGCAGCTTAGATTCGGTCTCCGAGCAGTACTTC. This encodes CASSLDSVSEQYF.

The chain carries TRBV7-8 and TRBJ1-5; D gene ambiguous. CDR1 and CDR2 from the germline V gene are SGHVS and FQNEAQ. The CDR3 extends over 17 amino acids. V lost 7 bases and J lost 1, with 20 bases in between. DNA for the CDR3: TGTGCCAGCACGCTCCGGGCGGTGGTCGGGAGCAATCAGCCCCAGCATTTT. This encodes CASTLRAVVGSNQPQHF.

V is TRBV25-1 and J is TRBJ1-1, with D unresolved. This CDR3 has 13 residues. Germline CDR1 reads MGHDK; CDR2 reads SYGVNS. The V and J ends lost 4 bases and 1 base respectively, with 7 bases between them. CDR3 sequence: CASSGTANTEAFF. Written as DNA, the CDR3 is TGTGCCAGCAGTGGTACAGCGAACACTGAAGCTTTCTTT.

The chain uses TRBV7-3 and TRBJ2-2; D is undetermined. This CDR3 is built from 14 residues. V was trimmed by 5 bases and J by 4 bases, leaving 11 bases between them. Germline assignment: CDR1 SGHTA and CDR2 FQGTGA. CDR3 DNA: TGTGCCAGCAGCCCCCTGTCGGGCACCGGGGAGCTGTTTTTT. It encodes CASSPLSGTGELFF.

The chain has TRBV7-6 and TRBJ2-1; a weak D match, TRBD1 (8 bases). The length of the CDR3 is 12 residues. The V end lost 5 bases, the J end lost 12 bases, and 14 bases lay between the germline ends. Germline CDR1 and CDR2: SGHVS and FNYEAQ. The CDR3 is CASSQYRGGQFF. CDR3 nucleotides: TGTGCCAGCAGCCAATACAGGGGGGGGCAGTTCTTC.

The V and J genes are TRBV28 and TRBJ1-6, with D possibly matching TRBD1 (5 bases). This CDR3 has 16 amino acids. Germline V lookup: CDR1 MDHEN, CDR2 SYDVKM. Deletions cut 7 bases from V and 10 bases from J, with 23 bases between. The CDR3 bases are TGTGCCAGCAAAACGCGGGGGAATCAAGATGGATCACCCCTCCACTTT. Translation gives CASKTRGNQDGSPLHF.

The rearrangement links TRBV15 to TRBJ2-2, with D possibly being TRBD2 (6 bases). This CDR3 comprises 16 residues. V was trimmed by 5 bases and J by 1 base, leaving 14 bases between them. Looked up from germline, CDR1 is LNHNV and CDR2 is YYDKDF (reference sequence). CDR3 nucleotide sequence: TGTGCCACCAGCGATCTGACTAGACTGAACACCGGGGAGCTGTTTTTT. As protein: CATSDLTRLNTGELFF.

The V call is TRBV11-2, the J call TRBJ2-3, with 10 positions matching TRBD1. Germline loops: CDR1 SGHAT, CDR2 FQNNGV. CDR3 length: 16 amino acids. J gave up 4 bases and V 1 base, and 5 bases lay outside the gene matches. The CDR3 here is CASSLGRQGAADTQYF. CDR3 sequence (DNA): TGTGCCAGCAGCTTAGGGAGACAGGGGGCTGCAGATACGCAGTATTTT.

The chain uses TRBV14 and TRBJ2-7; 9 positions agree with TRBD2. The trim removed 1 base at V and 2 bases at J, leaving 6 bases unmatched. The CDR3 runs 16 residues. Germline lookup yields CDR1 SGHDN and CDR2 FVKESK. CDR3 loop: CASSQGASGAPYEQYF. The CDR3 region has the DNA TGTGCCAGCAGCCAAGGGGCTAGCGGGGCCCCCTACGAGCAGTACTTC.

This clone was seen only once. The CDR3 sequence is CASSLRASGNTDTQYF. In DNA, the CDR3 is TGTGCCAGCAGTTTACGAGCTAGCGGGAACACAGATACGCAGTATTTT. The chain is built from TRBV27 and TRBJ2-3; 9 bases fit TRBD2. Germline CDR1 is MNHEY and CDR2 is SMNVEV (reference sequence). The CDR3 runs to 16 residues. V trimming: 2 bases; J trimming: 2 bases; junction bases outside the gene matches: 5.